The rows below give T cell receptor beta chains drawn from one sample of a study of T cells in Graves' hyperthyroidism and ophthalmopathy. One entry per CDR3 protein, called by TCRdb with MiXCR from the multiplex PCR reads. The sample lists some 510,000 distinct CDR3 sequences; roughly 20% were seen once. The material sequenced was blood. The receptors were gathered from a man in his late teens or twenties with Graves' hyperthyroidism. Both conserved end residues are part of each CDR3. D genes are given only for firm matches. Rows may omit the clone size; those that give it use once, few, many or a size class.

j_call | d_call | v_call | clone_size | cdr3_nt | cdr3_aa
TRBJ1-5 | - | TRBV20-1 | - | TGCAGTGCTAGCGGGGAACATTTT | CSASGEHF
TRBJ2-5 | - | TRBV6-5 | many | TGTGCCAGCAGTCTCGGCTGGGGATTCCAAGAGACCCAGTACTTC | CASSLGWGFQETQYF
TRBJ2-7 | TRBD2 | TRBV12-3/TRBV12-4 | many | TGTGCCAGCAGGTCCGGGACTAGCGGGTCCTCCTACGAGCAGTACTTC | CASRSGTSGSSYEQYF
TRBJ1-2 | - | TRBV6-1 | - | TGTGCCAGCAGGGAGTTGTGGGGGGGCTATGGCTACACCTTC | CASRELWGGYGYTF
TRBJ2-7 | - | TRBV13 | many | TGTGCCAGCAGCCGGAACCCCGATGAGCAGTACTTC | CASSRNPDEQYF
TRBJ1-1 | - | TRBV29-1 | many | TGCAGCGTGATTAGGGCCCAGAACACTGAAGCTTTCTTT | CSVIRAQNTEAFF
TRBJ2-7 | - | TRBV24-1 | many | TGTGCCACCAGTGATTCTTCCGAGCAGTACTTC | CATSDSSEQYF
TRBJ1-2 | TRBD1 | TRBV15 | many | TGTGCCACCAGCAGAGGTCCGGGACAGAACTATGGCTACACCTTC | CATSRGPGQNYGYTF
TRBJ2-5 | - | TRBV6-1 | many | TGTGCCAGCAGTCCTTGGAGGGGGATGGGAGAGACCCAGTACTTC | CASSPWRGMGETQYF
TRBJ2-3 | - | TRBV30 | - | TGTGCCTGGAGTCTCCCGTGGGATACGCAGTATTTT | CAWSLPWDTQYF